This entry describes one TCR beta chain. The antigen remains unidentified. This CDR3 contains 16 residues. CDR1 is PRHDT and CDR2 is FYEKMQ in the germline V gene (reference sequence). V shed 4 bases, J shed 3 bases, and the junction held 7 bases outside the gene matches. The sample originates from a study of T cell therapy after organ transplantation. Profiling relied on immunoSEQ multiplex PCR, and the TCRdb table lists in-frame clones only, not all of them. The repertoire holds about 50,000 clones, with 94% as singletons. General study points: Poor CD8+ T cell yield may explain few expansions in nonresponders.

This specimen consisted of CD8+ T cells from blood, obtained before autologous CMV-specific T cell therapy. The source is a human patient who had received a solid organ transplant and had CMV disease. The rearrangement links TRBV13 to TRBJ2-3; 10 positions match TRBD2. CDR3 region: CASSSGLAEPTDTQYF. In DNA form, the CDR3 reads TGTGCCAGCAGCTCAGGACTAGCGGAGCCAACAGATACGCAGTATTTT.